This T cell receptor beta chain was found in a study of beta chain features in type 1 diabetes. General observations from the study: Healthy donors had naive, central memory and Treg TCRB repertoires that appeared less similar than those seen among patients. In all four CD4+ subsets, TCRB CDR3 length was significantly, moderately reduced in type 1 diabetes. High-TCR-expressing cells could be over-represented by cDNA sequencing.

CD45RO/CCR7/CD25/CD127/CD95/CD27 sorting isolated CD4+ naive, central memory, regulatory and stem cell-like memory cells. Sorted cells reached over 95% purity in every population. From germline, CDR1 is LGHNA and CDR2 YSLEER. The CDR3 has 14 residues. The ends lost 0 bases at V and 7 bases at J; junction bases unmatched: 4. Sequencing targeted expressed TCRB transcripts, as all isolated RNA had been reverse transcribed. Profiling relied on immunoSEQ multiplex PCR, and the TCRdb table lists in-frame clones only, not all of them. The data contain fewer than 300,000 clones, about a fifth of them singletons. About this clone: Its antigen is undetermined.

The sequencing input was naive CD4+ T cells from blood. This receptor was obtained from a woman aged 40 to 50 with type 1 diabetes. The chain combines TRBV4-3 with TRBJ1-2; 8 bases map to TRBD1. In DNA, the CDR3 is TGCGCCAGCAGCCAAGATCCGGACAGGGCTGGCTACACCTTC. This encodes CASSQDPDRAGYTF.